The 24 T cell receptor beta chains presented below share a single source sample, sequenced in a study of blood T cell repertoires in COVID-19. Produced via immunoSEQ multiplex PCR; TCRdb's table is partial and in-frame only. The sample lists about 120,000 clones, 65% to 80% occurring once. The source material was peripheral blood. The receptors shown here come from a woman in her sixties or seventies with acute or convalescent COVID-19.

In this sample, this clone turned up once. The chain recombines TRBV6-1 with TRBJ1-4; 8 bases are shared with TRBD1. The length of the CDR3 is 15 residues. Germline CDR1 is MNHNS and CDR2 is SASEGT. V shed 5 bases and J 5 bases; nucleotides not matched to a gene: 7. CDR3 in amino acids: CASSPGQVGNEKLFF. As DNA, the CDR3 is TGTGCCAGCAGTCCGGGACAGGTGGGGAATGAAAAACTGTTTTTT.

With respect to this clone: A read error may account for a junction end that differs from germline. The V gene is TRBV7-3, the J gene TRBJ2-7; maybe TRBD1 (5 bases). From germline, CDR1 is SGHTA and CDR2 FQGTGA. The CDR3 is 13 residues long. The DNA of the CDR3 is TGTGCCAGCAGCTTATTCCAGGGATACGAGCGGTACTTC. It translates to CASSLFQGYERYF. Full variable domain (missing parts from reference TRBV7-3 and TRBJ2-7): GAGVSQTPSNKVTEKGKYVELRCDPISGHTALYWYRQSLGQGPEFLIYFQGTGAADDSGLPNDRFFAVRPEGSVSTLKIQRTERGDSAVYLCASSLFQGYERYFGPGTRLTVT.

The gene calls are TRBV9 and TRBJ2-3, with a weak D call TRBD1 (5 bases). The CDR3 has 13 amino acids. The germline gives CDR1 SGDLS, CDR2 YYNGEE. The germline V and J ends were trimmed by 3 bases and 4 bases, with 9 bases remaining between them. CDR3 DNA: TGTGCCAGCAGCGCTTCGACAGCAGATACGCAGTATTTT. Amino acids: CASSASTADTQYF.

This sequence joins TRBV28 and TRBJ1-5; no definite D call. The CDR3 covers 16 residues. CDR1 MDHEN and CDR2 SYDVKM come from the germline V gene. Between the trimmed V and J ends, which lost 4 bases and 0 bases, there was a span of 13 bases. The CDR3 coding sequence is TGTGCCAGCAGTTCCTCCCTCGAGAATAGCAATCAGCCCCAGCATTTT. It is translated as CASSSSLENSNQPQHF.

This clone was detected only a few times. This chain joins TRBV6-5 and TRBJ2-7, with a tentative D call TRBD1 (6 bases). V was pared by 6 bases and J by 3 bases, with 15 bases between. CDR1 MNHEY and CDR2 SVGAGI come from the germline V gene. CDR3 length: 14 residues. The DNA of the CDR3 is TGTGCCAGCAGATTTGGGGGCTTAAACTACGAGCAGTACTTC. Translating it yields CASRFGGLNYEQYF.

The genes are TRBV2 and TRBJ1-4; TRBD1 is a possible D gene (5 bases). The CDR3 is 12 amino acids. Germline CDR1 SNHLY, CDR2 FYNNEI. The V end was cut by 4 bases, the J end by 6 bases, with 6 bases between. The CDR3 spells CASSVQDEKLFF. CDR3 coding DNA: TGTGCCAGCAGTGTACAGGATGAAAAACTGTTTTTT.

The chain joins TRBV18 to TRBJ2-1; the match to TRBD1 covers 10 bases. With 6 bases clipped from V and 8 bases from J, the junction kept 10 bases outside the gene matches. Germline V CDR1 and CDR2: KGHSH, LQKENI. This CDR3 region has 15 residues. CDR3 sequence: CASSKTGGASYEQFF. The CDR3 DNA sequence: TGTGCCAGCTCTAAGACAGGGGGCGCGTCCTATGAGCAGTTCTTC.

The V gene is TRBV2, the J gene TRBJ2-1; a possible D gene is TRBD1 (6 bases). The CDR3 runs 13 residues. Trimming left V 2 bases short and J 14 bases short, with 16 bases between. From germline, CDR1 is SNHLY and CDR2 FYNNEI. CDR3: CASSESPATGEFF. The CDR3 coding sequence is TGTGCCAGCAGTGAAAGCCCGGCGACAGGAGAGTTCTTC.

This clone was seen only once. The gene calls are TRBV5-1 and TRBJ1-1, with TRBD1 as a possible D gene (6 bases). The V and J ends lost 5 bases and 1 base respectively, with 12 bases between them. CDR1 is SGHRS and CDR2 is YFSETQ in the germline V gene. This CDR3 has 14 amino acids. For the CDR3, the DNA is TGCGCCAGCAGAGAGGACAGCAAGAACACTGAAGCTTTCTTT. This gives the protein CASREDSKNTEAFF. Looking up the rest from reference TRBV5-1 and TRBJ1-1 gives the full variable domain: KAGVTQTPRYLIKTRGQQVTLSCSPISGHRSVSWYQQTPGQGLQFLFEYFSETQRNKGNFPGRFSGRQFSNSRSEMNVSTLELGDSALYLCASREDSKNTEAFFGQGTRLTVV.

Written as DNA, the CDR3 is TGTGCCATCAGTGAGGGCAGGGATAGCTATGGCTACACCTTC. Its translation: CAISEGRDSYGYTF. V and J are TRBV10-3 and TRBJ1-2, with D possibly matching TRBD1 (5 bases). From germline, CDR1 is ENHRY and CDR2 SYGVKD. The CDR3 totals 14 residues. V lost 2 bases and J lost 4, with 11 bases in between.

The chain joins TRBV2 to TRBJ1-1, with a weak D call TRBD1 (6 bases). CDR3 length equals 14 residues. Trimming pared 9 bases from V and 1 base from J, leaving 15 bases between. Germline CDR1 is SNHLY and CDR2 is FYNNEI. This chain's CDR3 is CARGGALPNTEAFF. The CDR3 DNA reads TGTGCCAGGGGGGGGGCACTCCCGAACACTGAAGCTTTCTTT.

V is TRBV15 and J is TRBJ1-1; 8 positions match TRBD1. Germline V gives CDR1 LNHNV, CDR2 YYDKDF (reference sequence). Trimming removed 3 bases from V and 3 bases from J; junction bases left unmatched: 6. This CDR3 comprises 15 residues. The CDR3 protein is CATSRDRVRDTEAFF. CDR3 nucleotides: TGTGCCACCAGCAGGGACAGGGTGAGAGACACTGAAGCTTTCTTT.

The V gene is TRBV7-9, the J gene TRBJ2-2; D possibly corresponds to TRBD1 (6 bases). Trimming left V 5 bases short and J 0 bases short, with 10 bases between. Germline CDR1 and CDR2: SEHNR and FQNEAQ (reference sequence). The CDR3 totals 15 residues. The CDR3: CASSPWTANTGELFF. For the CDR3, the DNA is TGTGCCAGCAGCCCCTGGACAGCGAACACCGGGGAGCTGTTTTTT.

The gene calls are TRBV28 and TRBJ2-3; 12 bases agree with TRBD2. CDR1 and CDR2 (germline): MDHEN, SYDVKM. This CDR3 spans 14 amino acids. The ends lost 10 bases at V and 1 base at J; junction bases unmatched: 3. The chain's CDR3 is CATSGGAGTDTQYF. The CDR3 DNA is TGTGCCACTAGCGGGGGGGCAGGCACAGATACGCAGTATTTT.

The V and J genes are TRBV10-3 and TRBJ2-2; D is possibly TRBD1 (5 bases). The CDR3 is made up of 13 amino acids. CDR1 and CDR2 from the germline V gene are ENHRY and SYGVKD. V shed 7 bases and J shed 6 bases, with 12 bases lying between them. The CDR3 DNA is TGTGCCATCACGTCCAGGGCGGCCGGGGAGCTGTTTTTT. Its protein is CAITSRAAGELFF.

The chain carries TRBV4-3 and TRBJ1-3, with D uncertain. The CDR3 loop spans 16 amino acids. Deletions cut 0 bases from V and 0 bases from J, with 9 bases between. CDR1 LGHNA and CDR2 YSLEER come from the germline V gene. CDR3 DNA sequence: TGCGCCAGCAGCCAAGAACCCGGGAGCTCTGGAAACACCATATATTTT. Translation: CASSQEPGSSGNTIYF.

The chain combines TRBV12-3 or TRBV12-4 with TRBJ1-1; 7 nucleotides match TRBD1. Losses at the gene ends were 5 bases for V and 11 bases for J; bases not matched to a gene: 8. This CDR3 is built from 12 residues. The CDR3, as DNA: TGTGCCAGCAGTACCGCCGGGACAGAGGCTTTCTTT. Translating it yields CASSTAGTEAFF.

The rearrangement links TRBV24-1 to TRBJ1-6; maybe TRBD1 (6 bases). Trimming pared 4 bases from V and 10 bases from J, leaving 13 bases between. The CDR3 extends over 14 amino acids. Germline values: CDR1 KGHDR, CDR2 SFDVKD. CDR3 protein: CATSDDRMGSPLHF. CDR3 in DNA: TGTGCCACCAGTGACGACAGGATGGGGTCACCCCTCCACTTT.

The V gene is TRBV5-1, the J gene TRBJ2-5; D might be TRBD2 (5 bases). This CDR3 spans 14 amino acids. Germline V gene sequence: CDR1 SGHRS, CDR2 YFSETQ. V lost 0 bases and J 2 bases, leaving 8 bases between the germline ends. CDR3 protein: CASSLAQRQETQYF. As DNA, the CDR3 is TGCGCCAGCAGCTTGGCCCAGCGGCAAGAGACCCAGTACTTC. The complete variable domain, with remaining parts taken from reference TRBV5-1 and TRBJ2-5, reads KAGVTQTPRYLIKTRGQQVTLSCSPISGHRSVSWYQQTPGQGLQFLFEYFSETQRNKGNFPGRFSGRQFSNSRSEMNVSTLELGDSALYLCASSLAQRQETQYFGPGTRLLVL.

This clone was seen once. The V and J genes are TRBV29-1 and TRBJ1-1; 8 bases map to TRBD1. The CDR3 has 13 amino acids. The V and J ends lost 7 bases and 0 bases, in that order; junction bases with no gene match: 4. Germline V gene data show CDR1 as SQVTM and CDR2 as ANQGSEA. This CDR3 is CSAGQGVNTEAFF. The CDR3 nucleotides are TGCAGCGCCGGACAGGGTGTGAACACTGAAGCTTTCTTT.

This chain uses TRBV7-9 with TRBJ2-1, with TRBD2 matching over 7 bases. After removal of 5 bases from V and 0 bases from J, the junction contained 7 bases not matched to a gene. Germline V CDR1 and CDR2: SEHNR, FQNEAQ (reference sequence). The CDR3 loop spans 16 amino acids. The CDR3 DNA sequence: TGTGCCAGCAGCCGAGAGGGCGGGAGCTCCTACAATGAGCAGTTCTTC. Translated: CASSREGGSSYNEQFF. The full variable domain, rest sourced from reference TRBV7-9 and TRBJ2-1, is DTGVSQNPRHKITKRGQNVTFRCDPISEHNRLYWYRQTLGQGPEFLTYFQNEAQLEKSRLLSDRFSAERPKGSFSTLEIQRTEQGDSAMYLCASSREGGSSYNEQFFGPGTRLTVL.

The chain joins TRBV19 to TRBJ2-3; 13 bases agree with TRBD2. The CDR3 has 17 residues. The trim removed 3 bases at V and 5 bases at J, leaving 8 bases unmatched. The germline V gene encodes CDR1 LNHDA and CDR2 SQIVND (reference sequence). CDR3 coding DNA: TGTGCCAGTAGTATTCTGACTAGCGGGGGGCCCGGAGATACGCAGTATTTT. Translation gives CASSILTSGGPGDTQYF.

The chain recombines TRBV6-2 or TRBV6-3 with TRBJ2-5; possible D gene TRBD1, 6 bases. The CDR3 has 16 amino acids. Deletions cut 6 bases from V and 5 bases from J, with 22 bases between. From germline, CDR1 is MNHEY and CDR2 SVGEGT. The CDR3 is CASSQNQQGRRETQYF. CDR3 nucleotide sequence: TGTGCCAGCAGCCAAAACCAACAGGGACGCAGGGAGACCCAGTACTTC.

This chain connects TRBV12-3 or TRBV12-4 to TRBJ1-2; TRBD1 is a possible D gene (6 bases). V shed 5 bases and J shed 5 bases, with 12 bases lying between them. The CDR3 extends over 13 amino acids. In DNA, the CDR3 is TGTGCCAGCAGTAGGGACACCGGTTATGGCTACACCTTC. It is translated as CASSRDTGYGYTF.